Sequencing of this TCR beta chain was carried out in a study of blood T cells in healthy people across ages. CDR3 length equals 15 residues. Germline V gene data show CDR1 as MDHEN and CDR2 as SYDVKM. Trimming shortened V by 6 bases and J by 7 bases, and 16 bases separated the two germline ends. This clonotype has more than one count but fewer than ten. Next came a second PCR, run for about 6 to 12 cycles, which used a sample-barcoded 5' primer along with a J-beta primer mix. All samples gave at least 2.5 million CDR3-containing paired-end reads. One entry per CDR3 protein, called by TCRdb with MiXCR from the 5' RACE reads. In the table there are fewer than 800,000 distinct CDR3 sequences, 20% to 30% of which are singletons. Isolation of PBMCs gave at least 6 million cells per sample. No fewer than 6 micrograms of total RNA were isolated from every sample. This sample was shared with a second study, whose subject was T cells of mothers and their children. From that report: Related mother-child pairs shared marginally more repertoire than unrelated pairs, though not significantly.

The clonotype was recovered from a boy aged 5-17 years in good health. The gene calls are TRBV28 and TRBJ1-6, with unresolved D. Material: blood. The CDR3 loop reads CASSSGRSKNSPLHF. The CDR3 DNA sequence: TGTGCCAGCAGCTCCGGACGGAGTAAGAATTCACCCCTCCACTTT.